The 15 T cell receptor beta chains in this list originate from one sample, sequenced in a study of blood T cell repertoires in COVID-19. This table comes from immunoSEQ multiplex PCR, and its TCRdb copy is limited to in-frame clones, with some not included. The sample consists of under 400,000 clones, approximately 87% of them appearing once. The sequenced sample was peripheral blood. These receptors all come from a woman younger than 45 with COVID-19, enrolled during active disease.

The rearrangement joins TRBV7-9 to TRBJ2-5; 7 nucleotides agree with TRBD1. The CDR3 is 16 residues long. CDR1 and CDR2 (germline): SEHNR, FQNEAQ (reference sequence). The ends lost 4 bases at V and 1 base at J; junction bases unmatched: 9. The CDR3 DNA reads TGTGCCAGCAGCTCAAAAAGGACAGGCCTCCAAGAGACCCAGTACTTC. Amino acid sequence: CASSSKRTGLQETQYF.

V and J are TRBV7-9 and TRBJ1-4; 10 bases are shared with TRBD1. Germline lookup yields CDR1 SEHNR and CDR2 FQNEAQ (reference sequence). This CDR3 spans 15 amino acids. The V segment lost 5 bases and the J segment 7 bases; nucleotides outside the gene matches: 7. The DNA for the CDR3 is TGTGCCAGCAGCGGCAGACAGGGGGCGGCTGAAAAACTGTTTTTT. Amino acids: CASSGRQGAAEKLFF.

This chain joins TRBV30 and TRBJ2-1; D gene unclear. This CDR3 comprises 12 residues. Germline lookup yields CDR1 GTSNPN and CDR2 SVGIG (reference sequence). V lost 2 bases, J lost 7 bases, and 9 bases lay in between. CDR3 loop: CAWSPQVNEQFF. As DNA, the CDR3 is TGTGCCTGGAGTCCCCAGGTGAATGAGCAGTTCTTC.

The chain has TRBV6-5 and TRBJ2-3; 9 bases are a match to TRBD2. Germline CDR1 and CDR2: MNHEY and SVGAGI. The CDR3 length is 13 residues. Trimming removed 10 bases from V and 3 bases from J; junction bases left unmatched: 5. CDR3 in DNA: TGTGCCACCAAGCGGGGGGCGACAGATACGCAGTATTTT. This encodes CATKRGATDTQYF.

The chain has TRBV7-2 and TRBJ2-7; 8 bases are shared with TRBD1. The CDR3 runs to 17 residues. Germline V gene lookup returns CDR1 SGHTA and CDR2 FQGNSA. V trimming: 6 bases; J trimming: 0 bases; junction bases outside the gene matches: 13. CDR3 nucleotide sequence: TGTGCCAGCAGTGGGGCAGGGGGCTTTCTCAGCTCCTACGAGCAGTACTTC. Translation gives CASSGAGGFLSSYEQYF.

The chain is built from TRBV7-2 and TRBJ1-6; tentative D call: TRBD1 (5 bases). V was pared by 4 bases and J by 7 bases, with 20 bases between. Germline lookup yields CDR1 SGHTA and CDR2 FQGNSA. The CDR3 length is 17 residues. The CDR3 loop is CASSSLQGILGNSPLHF. CDR3 nucleotides: TGTGCCAGCAGCTCCCTCCAGGGCATTCTCGGCAATTCACCCCTCCACTTT.

The chain has TRBV5-1 and TRBJ2-7; TRBD1 aligns across 10 bases. Trimming at V came to 4 bases and at J to 3 bases, leaving 4 bases not matched to a gene. From germline, CDR1 is SGHRS and CDR2 YFSETQ. This CDR3 comprises 14 residues. The CDR3 nucleotides read TGCGCCAGCAGCGGCCGGGACAGGGGCTACGAGCAGTACTTC. The encoded protein is CASSGRDRGYEQYF.

The chain carries TRBV6-1 and TRBJ1-2; TRBD1 aligns across 8 bases. Per germline, CDR1 MNHNS and CDR2 SASEGT. The CDR3 contains 13 residues. Losses at the gene ends were 2 bases for V and 8 bases for J; bases not matched to a gene: 4. The CDR3 DNA sequence: TGTGCCAGCAGTGAACAGGGGGCGCGCGGCTACACCTTC. Translating it yields CASSEQGARGYTF.

A few counts support this clone. The rearrangement joins TRBV19 to TRBJ2-7; no definite D call. CDR3 length: 15 residues. The V gene's germline CDR1 is LNHDA and CDR2 SQIVND (reference sequence). Trimming shortened V by 1 base and J by 0 bases, and 10 bases separated the two germline ends. The DNA of the CDR3 is TGTGCCAGTAGTATAGGGGCAGCAATCTCCTACGAGCAGTACTTC. Its translation: CASSIGAAISYEQYF.

This chain uses TRBV7-9 with TRBJ1-4, with TRBD1 as a possible D gene (5 bases). CDR3 size: 14 residues. The V end lost 7 bases, the J end lost 4 bases, and 13 bases lay between the germline ends. Looked up from germline, CDR1 is SEHNR and CDR2 is FQNEAQ (reference sequence). The CDR3 loop reads CASNRDGSNEKLFF. CDR3 bases: TGTGCCAGCAACCGGGACGGGAGTAATGAAAAACTGTTTTTT.

J is TRBJ1-3 and V is TRBV5-4; a weak D match, TRBD1 (5 bases). The CDR3 extends over 15 amino acids. Germline V gene sequence: CDR1 SGHNT, CDR2 YYREEE (reference sequence). V lost 4 bases, J lost 1 base, and 12 bases lay in between. This chain's CDR3 is CASSPGGESGNTIYF. The CDR3 DNA sequence: TGTGCCAGCAGCCCCGGGGGGGAGTCTGGAAACACCATATATTTT. Variable domain in full (rest from reference TRBV5-4 and TRBJ1-3): ETGVTQSPTHLIKTRGQQVTLRCSSQSGHNTVSWYQQALGQGPQFIFQYYREEENGRGNFPPRFSGLQFPNYSSELNVNALELDDSALYLCASSPGGESGNTIYFGEGSWLTVV.

The chain employs TRBV5-4 and TRBJ2-5; D ambiguous. Trimming took 1 base from V and 2 from J, leaving 6 bases between them. The germline V gene encodes CDR1 SGHNT and CDR2 YYREEE (reference sequence). The CDR3 extends over 13 amino acids. In DNA form, the CDR3 reads TGTGCCAGCAGCTTGCAACTACAAGAGACCCAGTACTTC. Translation: CASSLQLQETQYF.

The chain has TRBV5-1 and TRBJ2-2; TRBD2 matches at 10 bases. Looked up from germline, CDR1 is SGHRS and CDR2 is YFSETQ. The junction had 6 bases not matched to a gene; V was cut back by 4 bases and J by 0 bases. The CDR3 consists of 17 residues. In DNA, the CDR3 is TGCGCCAGCAGCCTACTGACTAGCGGGTCGAACACCGGGGAGCTGTTTTTT. As protein: CASSLLTSGSNTGELFF.

V gene TRBV12-3 or TRBV12-4 combines with J gene TRBJ2-2; 7 nucleotides match TRBD1. The CDR3 spans 13 residues. With V trimmed by 8 bases and J by 6 bases, 6 bases remained unmatched. CDR3: CASAQTGSGELFF. The CDR3 DNA reads TGTGCCAGCGCCCAGACAGGGTCCGGGGAGCTGTTTTTT.

V usage is TRBV20-1 and J usage is TRBJ2-1; D perhaps matches TRBD2 (6 bases). The CDR3 consists of 15 residues. Germline CDR1 reads DFQATT; CDR2 reads SNEGSKA (reference sequence). V lost 5 bases, J lost 4 bases, and 18 bases lay in between. The DNA of the CDR3 is TGCAGTGCTGGTGTAGGGACTTTTCCGTACAATGAGCAGTTCTTC. This codes for CSAGVGTFPYNEQFF.